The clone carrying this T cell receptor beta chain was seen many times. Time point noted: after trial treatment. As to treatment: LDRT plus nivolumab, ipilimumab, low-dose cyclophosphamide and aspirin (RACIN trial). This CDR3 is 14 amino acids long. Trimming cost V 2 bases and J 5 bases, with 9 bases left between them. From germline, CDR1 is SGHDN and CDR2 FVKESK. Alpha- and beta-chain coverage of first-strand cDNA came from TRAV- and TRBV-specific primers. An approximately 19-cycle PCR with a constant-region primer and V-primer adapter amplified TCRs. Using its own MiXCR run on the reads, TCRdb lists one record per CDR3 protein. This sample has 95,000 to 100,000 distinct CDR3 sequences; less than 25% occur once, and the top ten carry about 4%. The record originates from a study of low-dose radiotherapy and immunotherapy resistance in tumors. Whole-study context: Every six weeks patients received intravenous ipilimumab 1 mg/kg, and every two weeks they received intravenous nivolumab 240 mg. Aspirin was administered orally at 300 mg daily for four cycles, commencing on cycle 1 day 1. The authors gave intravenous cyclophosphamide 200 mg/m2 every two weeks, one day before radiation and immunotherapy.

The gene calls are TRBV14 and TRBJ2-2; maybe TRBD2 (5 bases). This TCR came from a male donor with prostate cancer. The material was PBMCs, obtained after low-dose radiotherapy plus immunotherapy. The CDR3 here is CASSQIGGTGELFF. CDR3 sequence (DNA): TGTGCCAGCAGCCAAATAGGCGGGACCGGGGAGCTGTTTTTT.